The clone carrying this T cell receptor beta chain has just one count. What it binds is not known. Sequencing libraries made from TCR beta cDNA carried unique molecular identifiers. T cells numbering about 0.95 to 10 million yielded around 500,000 cDNA molecules. TCRdb re-analysed the PCR reads in MiXCR, keeping a single row per CDR3 protein. This sample has under 900,000 distinct CDR3 sequences, with about 50% found just once. V was cut by 3 bases and J by 0 bases, with 15 bases left in between. The CDR3 runs to 16 residues. The germline CDR1 and CDR2 sequences are DFQATT and SNEGSKA (reference sequence). This sample stems from a study of post-analysis software for immune sequencing data. Study-wide results and caveats: Among 4 or 5 TRBV segments more frequent in patients than controls were TRBV5-6, TRBV5-1 and TRBV20-1. For normalized Chao1 diversity, multiple sclerosis patients scored significantly lower than controls did.

The sequenced sample was blood. This receptor was obtained from a girl aged 5-17 years with multiple sclerosis. The rearrangement uses TRBV20-1 and TRBJ2-4, with D tentatively TRBD2 (5 bases). The CDR3 sequence: CSARGVIRQAKNIQYF. As DNA, the CDR3 is TGCAGTGCTAGGGGAGTCATCAGGCAAGCCAAAAACATTCAGTACTTC.